A selection of T cell receptor beta chains follows, all from one sample in a study of shared clonotypes between healthy human individuals. The assay was immunoSEQ multiplex PCR, and TCRdb's table has in-frame clones only and misses some. The data contain some 1 million clones, about 70% of them singletons. The sequencing sample was made of memory CD4+ T cells sorted from blood. All receptors come from a man between 18 and 35 years old in good health. Both conserved end residues are part of each CDR3.

v_gene	j_gene	len	CDR3aa
TRBV7-2	TRBJ2-7	15	CASSLVAGNNYEQYF
TRBV6-5	TRBJ2-2	13	CASSYFGSGELFF
TRBV11-2	TRBJ2-2	16	CASSPVRGANTGELFF
TRBV2	TRBJ2-3	13	CASMADPTDTQYF
TRBV6-1	TRBJ2-2	13	CASSDGGLGELFF
TRBV7-2	TRBJ2-1	15	CASSLGLAGVEEQFF
TRBV28	TRBJ1-2	15	CASSPVGQGYYGYTF
TRBV6-5	TRBJ2-2	15	CASSSGGGATGELFF
TRBV6-5	TRBJ1-1	14	CASSPGQGITEAFF
TRBV2	TRBJ2-2	14	CASSFSGQTGELFF
TRBV14	TRBJ2-4	18	CASSQSTGPGMAKNIQYF
TRBV25-1	TRBJ1-1	14	CASSKTGAGGEAFF
TRBV19	TRBJ1-6	16	CASSSSSGRNNSPLHF
TRBV6-6	TRBJ1-5	15	CASSRGRGKGQPQHF
TRBV11-2	TRBJ1-2	13	CASSSVDGYGYTF
TRBV7-9	TRBJ2-2	16	CASSAWDIRNTGELFF
TRBV29-1	TRBJ2-6	14	CSVWSGSGANVLTF
TRBV5-5	TRBJ1-1	14	CASSLAPGNTEAFF
TRBV9	TRBJ2-3	16	CASSVLSGSVTDTQYF
TRBV4-3	TRBJ2-3	16	CASSQDWDRGTDTQYF
TRBV10-3	TRBJ2-7	15	CAISENSGVPYEQYF
TRBV18	TRBJ1-6	15	CASSLPGTEYSPLHF
TRBV5-1	TRBJ2-7	14	CASSWGGTGSEQYF